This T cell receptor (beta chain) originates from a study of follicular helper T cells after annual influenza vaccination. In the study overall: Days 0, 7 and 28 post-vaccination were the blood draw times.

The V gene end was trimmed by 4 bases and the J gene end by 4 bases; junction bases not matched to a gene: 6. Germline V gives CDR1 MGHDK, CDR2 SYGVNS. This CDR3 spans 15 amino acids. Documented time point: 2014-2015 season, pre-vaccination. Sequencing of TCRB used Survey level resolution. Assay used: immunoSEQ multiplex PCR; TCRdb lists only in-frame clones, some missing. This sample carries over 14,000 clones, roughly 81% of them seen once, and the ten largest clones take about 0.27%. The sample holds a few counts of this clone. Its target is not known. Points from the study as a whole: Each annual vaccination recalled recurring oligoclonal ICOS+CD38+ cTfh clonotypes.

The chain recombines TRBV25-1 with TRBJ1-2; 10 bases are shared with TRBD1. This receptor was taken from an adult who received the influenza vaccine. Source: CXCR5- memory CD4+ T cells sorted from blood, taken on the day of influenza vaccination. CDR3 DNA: TGTGCCAGCAGTGGTAGGACAGGGGGAATCTATGGCTACACCTTC. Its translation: CASSGRTGGIYGYTF.